Described below is a single T cell receptor beta chain sequence and its context. The data were obtained in a study of CD8 T cells in Susac syndrome. This CDR3 is built from 16 residues. Trimming took 6 bases from V and 0 from J, leaving 18 bases between them. Roughly 0.45 to 1 ug RNA was reverse transcribed with random hexamers. TCRdb processed the immunoSEQ multiplex PCR reads anew with MiXCR; each CDR3 protein has one entry. The sample has 150,000 to 200,000 distinct CDR3 sequences, around 93% seen once. The TCR sequence derives from a human donor in good health. The V and J genes are TRBV12-3 or TRBV12-4 and TRBJ2-7; the D is unclear. The sequenced material came from CD4+ T cells from PBMCs. The CDR3 region is CASSPARRAFSYEQYF. In DNA, the CDR3 is TGTGCCAGCAGCCCTGCTCGACGGGCCTTCTCCTACGAGCAGTACTTC.